Shown below are 26 T cell receptor beta chains from a single sample sequenced in a study of T cell responses to AZD1222 COVID-19 vaccine. Libraries were prepared by immunoSEQ multiplex PCR; TCRdb keeps only in-frame clonotypes and omits some of them. The top ten clones hold approximately 1.5% of a sample with 170,000 or so clones, 90% of them seen once. The sequences come from peripheral blood, collected on day 0 of AZD1222 vaccination. All receptors derive from an adult in good health.

The rearrangement joins TRBV28 to TRBJ2-1, with TRBD1 matching over 7 bases. This CDR3 is 13 amino acids long. The trim removed 3 bases at V and 4 bases at J, leaving 0 bases unmatched. Germline CDR1 and CDR2: MDHEN and SYDVKM. This CDR3 reads CASSLGQYNEQFF. CDR3 coding DNA: TGTGCCAGCAGTTTGGGACAGTACAATGAGCAGTTCTTC. The variable domain in full, completed from reference TRBV28 and TRBJ2-1, reads DVKVTQSSRYLVKRTGEKVFLECVQDMDHENMFWYRQDPGLGLRLIYFSYDVKMKEKGDIPEGYSVSREKKERFSLILESASTNQTSMYLCASSLGQYNEQFFGPGTRLTVL.

The chain employs TRBV9 and TRBJ2-2, with no clear D. This CDR3 is 17 amino acids long. The germline V gene has CDR1 SGDLS and CDR2 YYNGEE. With 0 bases removed from V and 4 bases from J, the gap between germline ends came to 16 bases. In DNA, the CDR3 is TGTGCCAGCAGCGTAGGTGGCTCCTGGGGTATCACCGGGGAGCTGTTTTTT. Translation gives CASSVGGSWGITGELFF.

The chain has TRBV19 and TRBJ1-5, with TRBD1 as a possible D gene (6 bases). The CDR3 is 14 amino acids. CDR1 and CDR2 from the germline V gene are LNHDA and SQIVND (reference sequence). The V end was cut by 6 bases, the J end by 6 bases, with 15 bases between. The CDR3 loop is CASSLQGEGQPQHF. DNA of the CDR3: TGTGCCAGTAGCCTACAGGGTGAGGGTCAGCCCCAGCATTTT.

V is TRBV3-1 (or the pseudogene TRBV3-2) and J is TRBJ2-7, with TRBD1 identical over 9 bases. The ends lost 1 base at V and 2 bases at J; junction bases unmatched: 6. This CDR3 spans 16 amino acids. In germline, CDR1 is LGHDT, CDR2 YNNKEL (reference sequence). CDR3 nucleotides: TGTGCCAGCAGCCAAGGGACAGGGGCCTACGCCTACGAGCAGTACTTC. Translating gives CASSQGTGAYAYEQYF.

V usage is TRBV23-1 and J usage is TRBJ1-4, with D possibly being TRBD1 (5 bases). TRBV23-1 counts as an open reading frame of uncertain function. V lost 4 bases, J lost 2 bases, and 8 bases lay in between. The CDR3 length is 14 residues. CDR3 coding DNA: TGCGCCAGCAGTCCAAGACAGACTAATGAAAAACTGTTTTTT. It codes for CASSPRQTNEKLFF.

The chain couples TRBV4-3 to TRBJ2-7, with D tentatively TRBD1 (5 bases). Trimming took 0 bases from V and 4 from J, leaving 10 bases between them. The CDR3 runs 14 residues. Germline CDR1 is LGHNA and CDR2 is YSLEER. CDR3 in DNA: TGCGCCAGCAGCCAAGATACAGGAAGGTACGAGCAGTACTTC. Protein sequence: CASSQDTGRYEQYF.

This clone was observed a single time. The genes are TRBV28 and TRBJ1-2, with D unresolved. Germline CDR1 reads MDHEN; CDR2 reads SYDVKM. Between the trimmed V and J ends, which lost 2 bases and 4 bases, there was a span of 5 bases. There are 12 residues in the CDR3. DNA of the CDR3: TGTGCCAGCAGTTTAACAACCTATGGCTACACCTTC. Protein sequence: CASSLTTYGYTF.

This clone is a singleton in its sample. This chain joins TRBV18 and TRBJ2-5, with 9 bases matching TRBD2. CDR3 length equals 16 residues. V gave up 2 bases and J gave up 5 bases; unmatched junction bases: 9. Germline values: CDR1 KGHSH, CDR2 LQKENI. This CDR3 reads CASSPGVGGLAETQYF. The DNA of the CDR3 is TGTGCCAGCTCACCAGGAGTTGGTGGACTAGCGGAGACCCAGTACTTC.

The chain recombines TRBV14 with TRBJ1-2, with a possible D match to TRBD1 (5 bases). Germline V gene sequence: CDR1 SGHDN, CDR2 FVKESK. The length of the CDR3 is 13 residues. V was trimmed by 4 bases and J by 4 bases, leaving 10 bases between them. CDR3 in DNA: TGTGCCAGCAGCCCCGACAGACGCTATGGCTACACCTTC. Its translation is CASSPDRRYGYTF.

The V and J genes are TRBV19 and TRBJ1-3; 7 bases are a match to TRBD1. Germline V gives CDR1 LNHDA, CDR2 SQIVND (reference sequence). The CDR3 is 14 amino acids. V was clipped by 7 bases and J by 6 bases; unmatched bases: 9. CDR3: CASTFSGTANTIYF. The CDR3 nucleotides are TGTGCCAGTACTTTCTCCGGGACAGCAAACACCATATATTTT.

The J gene is TRBJ1-4, the V gene TRBV16, with 10 bases lining up with TRBD1. The CDR3 extends over 15 amino acids. Unmatched junction bases numbered 2, after V lost 0 bases and J lost 7 bases. Germline V gene sequence: CDR1 KGHSY, CDR2 FQNENV. The CDR3 DNA follows: TGTGCCAGCAGCCAATCCGGACAGGGGGGTGAAAAACTGTTTTTT. This sequence encodes CASSQSGQGGEKLFF.

In this sample, this clone turned up once. V gene TRBV28 combines with J gene TRBJ2-7; 9 nucleotides agree with TRBD2. CDR1 is MDHEN and CDR2 is SYDVKM in the germline V gene. CDR3 length equals 15 residues. The V segment lost 1 base and the J segment 1 base; nucleotides outside the gene matches: 2. The CDR3 spells CASSLSSGVSYEQYF. In nucleotides, the CDR3 is TGTGCCAGCAGTTTATCTAGCGGGGTTTCCTACGAGCAGTACTTC.

V usage is TRBV7-2 and J usage is TRBJ1-4; maybe TRBD1 (6 bases). V was pared by 2 bases and J by 8 bases, with 9 bases between. The CDR3 covers 13 residues. Germline CDR1 reads SGHTA; CDR2 reads FQGNSA. CDR3 DNA sequence: TGTGCCAGCAGCTTACAGGGGCACGAAAAACTGTTTTTT. Translating gives CASSLQGHEKLFF.

The V gene is TRBV3-1 (or the pseudogene TRBV3-2), the J gene TRBJ1-5; 7 bases match TRBD1. V lost 5 bases and J lost 1; bases outside the gene matches: 2. Germline-derived CDR1 and CDR2 are LGHDT and YNNKEL (reference sequence). The CDR3 has 14 residues. The CDR3 spells CASSDRASNQPQHF. The CDR3 DNA reads as TGTGCCAGCAGCGACAGGGCAAGCAATCAGCCCCAGCATTTT.

V is TRBV19 and J is TRBJ1-1; 8 bases match TRBD1. V lost 5 bases to trimming and J lost 4 bases; unmatched junction nucleotides: 9. Germline V gene sequence: CDR1 LNHDA, CDR2 SQIVND (reference sequence). This CDR3 has 15 residues. The CDR3 sequence is CASSWGTGVSTEAFF. CDR3 nucleotides: TGTGCCAGTAGTTGGGGGACAGGCGTGAGCACTGAAGCTTTCTTT.

The rearrangement links TRBV27 to TRBJ2-2; TRBD2 agrees at 8 bases. J was trimmed by 5 bases and V by 8 bases; bases with no gene match: 22. There are 19 residues in the CDR3. The germline V gene has CDR1 MNHEY and CDR2 SMNVEV (reference sequence). In DNA form, the CDR3 reads TGTGCCAGCCCGTGGAGGCGGGGGGCTTTGCTTAGTGAGACCGGGGAGCTGTTTTTT. Translation gives CASPWRRGALLSETGELFF.

V is TRBV2 and J is TRBJ2-1; 14 bases map to TRBD2. V trimming: 4 bases; J trimming: 6 bases; junction bases outside the gene matches: 5. CDR3 length equals 16 residues. Germline CDR1 SNHLY, CDR2 FYNNEI. CDR3 region: CASSGRLAGGRNEQFF. DNA for the CDR3: TGTGCCAGCAGTGGGAGACTAGCGGGGGGGCGCAATGAGCAGTTCTTC.

The sample holds a few counts of this clone. CDR3 sequence reads: CASSEEVVGSYEQYF. Written as DNA, the CDR3 is TGTGCCAGCAGTGAAGAAGTGGTGGGCTCCTACGAGCAGTACTTC. This chain uses TRBV6-1 with TRBJ2-7; no clear D gene. V lost 1 base and J 0 bases, leaving 10 bases between the germline ends. The CDR3 covers 15 residues. Germline assignment: CDR1 MNHNS and CDR2 SASEGT.

The gene calls are TRBV7-2 and TRBJ2-3; 7 bases are a match to TRBD2. CDR3 length: 14 amino acids. Looked up from germline, CDR1 is SGHTA and CDR2 is FQGNSA. The junction had 2 bases not matched to a gene; V was cut back by 1 base and J by 4 bases. In nucleotides, the CDR3 is TGTGCCAGCAGCTTAGGTGGGGGGGCAGATACGCAGTATTTT. Protein product: CASSLGGGADTQYF.

The count of this clone is one. This chain connects TRBV21-1 to TRBJ2-2; TRBD1, as called in the table, went unchecked against the DNA. TRBV21-1 is a pseudogene segment. The CDR3 sequence is 12 residues long. CDR3 coding DNA: TGTGCCATGACAGGGAGAGCCGGGGAGCTGTTTTTT. Residues: CAMTGRAGELFF.

In DNA form, the CDR3 reads TGTGCCAGCAGTTCCAGCTTGGGAAACACCATATATTTT. It translates to CASSSSLGNTIYF. The chain recombines TRBV6-5 with TRBJ1-3; no clear D. The CDR3 contains 13 residues. The V end lost 4 bases, the J end lost 4 bases, and 8 bases lay between the germline ends. CDR1 is MNHEY and CDR2 is SVGAGI in the germline V gene.

This sequence joins TRBV6-5 and TRBJ2-7; D perhaps matches TRBD1 (6 bases). The germline V and J ends were trimmed by 8 bases and 2 bases, with 10 bases remaining between them. Per germline, CDR1 MNHEY and CDR2 SVGAGI. The CDR3 contains 12 residues. CDR3 sequence: CASRDTAYEQYF. The DNA for the CDR3 is TGTGCCAGCCGGGACACCGCCTACGAGCAGTACTTC.

This chain links TRBV7-3 with TRBJ1-1; no clear D. V was clipped by 3 bases and J by 1 base, with 6 bases between them. The CDR3 has 13 residues. Germline CDR1 SGHTA, CDR2 FQGTGA. CDR3 sequence reads: CASSFNKNTEAFF. CDR3 DNA sequence: TGTGCCAGCAGCTTTAACAAGAACACTGAAGCTTTCTTT.

The chain employs TRBV7-2 and TRBJ2-2; the D gene is possibly TRBD1 (6 bases). Germline values: CDR1 SGHTA, CDR2 FQGNSA. This CDR3 spans 12 amino acids. Trimming took 5 bases from V and 9 from J, leaving 10 bases between them. The CDR3 protein is CASSRDIWELFF. The DNA of the CDR3 is TGTGCCAGCAGCCGGGACATCTGGGAGCTGTTTTTT.

V and J are TRBV5-3 and TRBJ2-2; TRBD2 agrees at 12 bases. TRBV5-3 is designated an ORF whose function remains uncertain. The CDR3 is 17 residues long. V gave up 5 bases and J gave up 4 bases; unmatched junction bases: 9. For the CDR3, the DNA is TGTGCCAGAAGTTTGAGGCTAGCGGGGGGGCCCACCGGGGAGCTGTTTTTT. It translates to CARSLRLAGGPTGELFF.

This clone was counted only a few times. This rearrangement joins TRBV6-5 to TRBJ2-7; TRBD2 is a possible D gene (5 bases). The CDR3 has 14 amino acids. The V gene's germline CDR1 is MNHEY and CDR2 SVGAGI. V shed 4 bases and J shed 2 bases, with 12 bases lying between them. This chain's CDR3 is CASSLNPGTYEQYF. DNA of the CDR3: TGTGCCAGCAGTTTAAACCCCGGGACCTACGAGCAGTACTTC.